A selection of T cell receptor beta chains follows, all from one sample in a study of Tregs in tolerant kidney transplant recipients. Assay used: immunoSEQ multiplex PCR; TCRdb lists only in-frame clones, some missing. The sample contains roughly 120,000 clones, roughly 93% of which appear only once. Source material: CD4+ T cells from blood. These receptors were taken from a human donor in good health. The CDR3 runs from the conserved cysteine through the conserved F or W. A D gene is named only where the DNA matches it firmly. Only part of the rows carry a size: once, few, many, or a class if the clone is expanded.

j_call | d_call | cdr3_length | v_call | clone_size | cdr3_aa | cdr3_nt
TRBJ2-1 | NA | 17 | TRBV5-1 | NA | CASSGRLVGSPYNEQFF | TGCGCCAGCAGCGGCCGACTAGTCGGCAGTCCCTACAATGAGCAGTTCTTC
TRBJ2-7 | NA | 15 | TRBV7-2 | NA | CASSLSPAGQYEQYF | TGTGCCAGCAGCTTAAGCCCAGCGGGCCAATACGAGCAGTACTTC
TRBJ2-2 | NA | 14 | TRBV6-1 | few | CASKAGLNTGELFF | TGTGCCAGCAAAGCAGGGTTGAACACCGGGGAGCTGTTTTTT
TRBJ2-6 | NA | 18 | TRBV15 | NA | CATSRGPGGSSGANVLTF | TGTGCCACCAGCAGAGGACCGGGGGGCAGCTCTGGGGCCAACGTCCTGACTTTC
TRBJ1-1 | NA | 15 | TRBV10-2 | once | CASSDADRRNTEAFF | TGCGCCAGCAGTGACGCTGACAGAAGGAACACTGAAGCTTTCTTT
TRBJ2-7 | NA | 14 | TRBV6-5 | once | CASSYIGRAYEQYF | TGTGCCAGCAGTTACATCGGCAGGGCCTACGAGCAGTACTTC
TRBJ2-7 | NA | 12 | TRBV5-1 | NA | CASSLNSYEQYF | TGCGCCAGCAGCTTGAACAGTTACGAGCAGTACTTC
TRBJ2-7 | NA | 14 | TRBV30 | NA | CALQGLSPRYEQYF | TGTGCCTTACAGGGCTTGTCCCCGCGCTACGAGCAGTACTTC
TRBJ2-7 | NA | 13 | TRBV11-2 | NA | CASSLGVAYEQYF | TGTGCCAGCAGCTTAGGGGTGGCCTACGAGCAGTACTTC
TRBJ1-1 | NA | 16 | TRBV6-5 | NA | CASSYFPVGVGTEAFF | TGTGCCAGCAGTTACTTCCCGGTGGGGGTAGGAACTGAAGCTTTCTTT
TRBJ1-2 | NA | 16 | TRBV4-1 | many | CASSPGQTGEGYGYTF | TGCGCCAGCAGCCCAGGGCAAACAGGAGAGGGGTATGGCTACACCTTC
TRBJ2-5 | TRBD1 | 15 | TRBV5-1 | NA | CASSPGQGSRETQYF | TGCGCCAGCAGCCCAGGACAGGGGAGTAGAGAGACCCAGTACTTC
TRBJ1-1 | NA | 15 | TRBV6-1 | NA | CASRLGTAMNTEAFF | TGTGCCAGCAGACTTGGGACGGCCATGAACACTGAAGCTTTCTTT
TRBJ2-5 | NA | 15 | TRBV4-1 | NA | CASSQVLLAQETQYF | TGCGCCAGCAGCCAAGTGCTGTTAGCTCAAGAGACCCAGTACTTC
TRBJ1-4 | NA | 16 | TRBV11-2 | NA | CASSYNSGVPSEKLFF | TGTGCCAGCAGCTATAATTCAGGGGTGCCCTCCGAAAAACTGTTTTTT
TRBJ2-1 | TRBD2 | 16 | TRBV25-1 | once | CASSERGLAGGYEQFF | TGTGCCAGCAGTGAAAGGGGACTAGCGGGAGGGTATGAGCAGTTCTTC
TRBJ2-7 | NA | 15 | TRBV7-2 | NA | CASSRETFSSYEQYF | TGTGCCAGCAGCCGCGAGACATTTAGCTCCTACGAGCAGTACTTC
TRBJ2-7 | TRBD1 | 15 | TRBV6-5 | NA | CASNRGGTGDYEQYF | TGTGCCAGCAATCGAGGGGGGACAGGGGACTACGAGCAGTACTTC
TRBJ2-1 | TRBD2 | 14 | TRBV12-5 | NA | CASGRGTTFNEQFF | TGTGCTAGTGGCCGGGGGACTACTTTCAATGAGCAGTTCTTC